This note documents a single T cell receptor (beta chain) sequence. Its recognized antigen is unknown. The record has no base qualities; no much larger clone is one base away. Additional DNA sequences in this sample encode the identical CDR3. The CDR1 and CDR2 encoded by the germline V gene (reference sequence) are LNHNV and YYDKDF. Counted from cysteine to phenylalanine, this CDR3 has 12 amino acids. The CDR3 DNA has 36 bases and is translated from base 1. V sheds 0 bases and J sheds 3 bases, leaving 3 bases between their ends. The data were taken from a study of blood T cell repertoires in COVID-19 (dated by TCRdb to between 2020 and 2021). Concerning the study at large: Collaborator samples came from the United States, Italy and Spain and covered acute and convalescent phases of COVID-19. The material from the prospective study consisted of cDNA or gDNA derived from T cells, B-cell-depleted T cells, or PBMCs. Deeply sampled blood TCRbeta repertoires from subjects exposed to, actively infected with, or recovered from COVID-19 were included in the dataset. Where HLA class I and class II types were available, the types were taken from metadata supplied by the sample provider, not from assay-based typing. Sample metadata almost always included a de-identified subject ID, COVID-19 status, age in years and sex. Samples were obtained from the ongoing ImmuneRACE study (first 160 participants) and from 1,254 subjects provided by 6 global collaborators. The repertoires were made available in a free public database intended to serve as a resource for research on the immune response to SARS-CoV-2. Paper-wide results and their limitations: Clinical and demographic metadata were provided uncurated, with the amount varying by source and participant.

Samples from volunteer blood donors who had recovered from COVID-19 were contributed by a second Seattle source. Collaborating institutions collected whole blood in K2EDTA tubes following their own protocols. For TCRbeta analysis, collaborators shipped samples in one of three forms: frozen whole blood, isolated PBMCs, or DNA extracted from either of those sample types. TCRbeta CDR3 regions were amplified from genomic DNA by means of the immunoSEQ Assay, a bias-controlled multiplex PCR. Per the source publication's procedure: The number of nucleated cells in each sample was estimated from the amplification of reference gene primers within the assay. To quantify the absolute abundance of each unique TCRbeta CDR3 rearrangement, sequence reads were collapsed and filtered. For each sample, productive Simpson clonality was calculated by taking the square root of Simpson's diversity index across productive rearrangements. TCRdb provides this immuneACCESS table in a form limited to in-frame rearrangements. Some clones are lacking; in checked studies, under half of them reflect an unresolved V gene, and why the rest are absent is not known. The D gene and trimming were derived from the DNA, and the V and J assignments and clone size from that table. This sample gives some 120,000 clones in total; around 82% of them show up just once. Of the sample, 12% falls within the top ten clones.

Sequencing was done on a sample of peripheral blood. This chain is built from TRBV15 and TRBJ2-7, with the D gene not clear enough to name. The receptor was derived from a woman in her twenties or thirties who had recovered from COVID-19. This receptor has the CDR3 CATSRDRYEQYF. The DNA reads TGTGCCACCAGCAGAGATCGCTACGAGCAGTACTTC.